Given below is one T cell receptor (beta chain) in context. This entry is derived from a study of blood T cell repertoires in COVID-19. Method: immunoSEQ multiplex PCR; TCRdb's copy keeps in-frame clones and lacks some. The table lists 200,000 to 250,000 clones, 80% to 90% of them singletons. Trimming pared 0 bases from V and 6 bases from J, leaving 9 bases between. Germline CDR1 and CDR2: MNHEY and SVGAGI. CDR3 length: 13 amino acids. V gene TRBV6-5 combines with J gene TRBJ2-7; possible D gene TRBD2, 6 bases. Material for sequencing was peripheral blood. The TCR was taken from a man between 50 and 59 years old with active or convalescent COVID-19. This chain's CDR3 is CASSYSSSGEQYF. In nucleotides, the CDR3 is TGTGCCAGCAGTTACTCGAGTAGCGGCGAGCAGTACTTC.